The rows below give T cell receptor beta chains drawn from one sample of a study of cytomegalovirus exposure and HLA in healthy donors. Profiling relied on immunoSEQ multiplex PCR, and the TCRdb table lists in-frame clones only, not all of them. This sample has just over 150,000 clones, with around 84% found just once. The sequenced sample was PBMCs. Receptor source: a man aged 45 to 65 in good health and CMV-seropositive. Both conserved end residues are part of each CDR3. Fields, in order: D gene, V gene, clone size, J gene, CDR3 DNA, CDR3 protein. The D gene is left open where the match is weak. Clone size appears in some rows only: once, few, many, or a class for an expanded clone.

d_call: TRBD1
v_call: TRBV4-1
clone_size: NA
j_call: TRBJ2-2
cdr3_nt: TGCGCCAGCAGCCAAGCCCCTTTAGGGGGCGCGACCGGGGAGCTGTTTTTT
cdr3_aa: CASSQAPLGGATGELFF

d_call: TRBD2
v_call: TRBV5-4
clone_size: NA
j_call: TRBJ2-1
cdr3_nt: TGTGCCAGCAGCGGACTAGTATCCAATGAGCAGTTCTTC
cdr3_aa: CASSGLVSNEQFF

d_call: TRBD2
v_call: TRBV18
clone_size: NA
j_call: TRBJ2-3
cdr3_nt: TGTGCCAGCTCACCGACATCCGGGACTAGCGGGAGAGGTACTAGCACAGATACGCAGTATTTT
cdr3_aa: CASSPTSGTSGRGTSTDTQYF

d_call: TRBD2
v_call: TRBV7-2
clone_size: NA
j_call: TRBJ2-1
cdr3_nt: TGTGCCAGCAGCCATACCTTAGCGGGCTCGACCTACAATGAGCAGTTCTTC
cdr3_aa: CASSHTLAGSTYNEQFF

d_call: NA
v_call: TRBV19
clone_size: NA
j_call: TRBJ1-1
cdr3_nt: TGTGCCAGTAAACGACAGACGAACACTGAAGCTTTCTTT
cdr3_aa: CASKRQTNTEAFF

d_call: TRBD1
v_call: TRBV28
clone_size: NA
j_call: TRBJ1-4
cdr3_nt: TGTGCCAGCCTCGAAACAGGGGCAACTAATGAAAAACTGTTTTTT
cdr3_aa: CASLETGATNEKLFF

d_call: TRBD2
v_call: TRBV12-5
clone_size: few
j_call: TRBJ2-1
cdr3_nt: TGTGCTAGTGGTTTGGGCTTGGGGGGGTTGGGGAATGAGCAGTTCTTC
cdr3_aa: CASGLGLGGLGNEQFF

d_call: TRBD1
v_call: TRBV29-1
clone_size: NA
j_call: TRBJ2-1
cdr3_nt: TGCAGCGTTGACCGACAGGGGAACAATGAGCAGTTCTTC
cdr3_aa: CSVDRQGNNEQFF

d_call: NA
v_call: TRBV6-5
clone_size: NA
j_call: TRBJ1-1
cdr3_nt: TGTGCCAGCAGAAACCCCGGAGGGGCCACTGAAGCTTTCTTT
cdr3_aa: CASRNPGGATEAFF

d_call: NA
v_call: TRBV9
clone_size: NA
j_call: TRBJ2-1
cdr3_nt: TGTGCCAGCAGCGTAGAGGGGGACTCCTACAATGAGCAGTTCTTC
cdr3_aa: CASSVEGDSYNEQFF

d_call: TRBD1
v_call: TRBV27
clone_size: NA
j_call: TRBJ1-2
cdr3_nt: TGTGCCAGCAGTTTAGCAGGGACAGACTATGGCTACACCTTC
cdr3_aa: CASSLAGTDYGYTF

d_call: TRBD2
v_call: TRBV30
clone_size: NA
j_call: TRBJ2-2
cdr3_nt: TGTGCCTGGAGTCCGGGACTAGCGGGAGTAAGAACCGGGGAGCTGTTTTTT
cdr3_aa: CAWSPGLAGVRTGELFF

d_call: NA
v_call: TRBV5-4
clone_size: NA
j_call: TRBJ1-2
cdr3_nt: TGTGCCAGCAGCTTATCGGCAGGAGGGCCGAATGGCTACACCTTC
cdr3_aa: CASSLSAGGPNGYTF

d_call: TRBD1
v_call: TRBV5-1
clone_size: NA
j_call: TRBJ2-1
cdr3_nt: TGCGCCAGCAGCTCGAGTGGGGACAGGGTAGGTGAGCAGTTCTTC
cdr3_aa: CASSSSGDRVGEQFF

d_call: NA
v_call: TRBV5-6
clone_size: NA
j_call: TRBJ1-1
cdr3_nt: TGTGCCAGCAGCCCCCGACAGATTATGAACACTGAAGCTTTCTTT
cdr3_aa: CASSPRQIMNTEAFF

d_call: TRBD1
v_call: TRBV5-6
clone_size: NA
j_call: TRBJ2-1
cdr3_nt: TGTGCCAGCAGCTCCGGACAGGGAAGGGGCAATGAGCAGTTCTTC
cdr3_aa: CASSSGQGRGNEQFF

d_call: TRBD1
v_call: TRBV19
clone_size: NA
j_call: TRBJ1-4
cdr3_nt: TGTGCCAGTCGAGAGACAGGGGGCGGTGAAAAACTGTTTTTT
cdr3_aa: CASRETGGGEKLFF

d_call: NA
v_call: TRBV7-8
clone_size: NA
j_call: TRBJ1-1
cdr3_nt: TGTGCCAGCAGCAGTTTTATAGGGGGCACTGAAGCTTTCTTT
cdr3_aa: CASSSFIGGTEAFF

d_call: NA
v_call: TRBV27
clone_size: few
j_call: TRBJ2-5
cdr3_nt: TGTGCCAGCAGTCCCTCAGGGACATGGGGAGAGACCCAGTACTTC
cdr3_aa: CASSPSGTWGETQYF

d_call: TRBD1
v_call: TRBV7-6
clone_size: NA
j_call: TRBJ2-5
cdr3_nt: TGTGCCAGCAGCCAAGGGACAGGGGAACAAGAGACCCAGTACTTC
cdr3_aa: CASSQGTGEQETQYF

d_call: NA
v_call: TRBV6-5
clone_size: NA
j_call: TRBJ1-2
cdr3_nt: TGTGCCAGCAGTACCTCAGGGGCGCGAGGCTACACCTTC
cdr3_aa: CASSTSGARGYTF

d_call: NA
v_call: TRBV5-1
clone_size: once
j_call: TRBJ2-5
cdr3_nt: TGCGCCAGCAGCTTGTACAACCAAGAGACCCAGTACTTC
cdr3_aa: CASSLYNQETQYF

d_call: TRBD1
v_call: TRBV18
clone_size: NA
j_call: TRBJ1-2
cdr3_nt: TGTGCCAGCTCCTACCCGGGGACAGATTATGGCTACACCTTC
cdr3_aa: CASSYPGTDYGYTF

d_call: NA
v_call: TRBV27
clone_size: NA
j_call: TRBJ2-7
cdr3_nt: TGTGCCAGCAGTTTTTCGAGTCAGGCGAGCTCCTACGAGCAGTACTTC
cdr3_aa: CASSFSSQASSYEQYF

d_call: TRBD1
v_call: TRBV25-1
clone_size: NA
j_call: TRBJ1-4
cdr3_nt: TGTGCCAGCAGCGTGGGACAGGGGAATGAAAAACTGTTTTTT
cdr3_aa: CASSVGQGNEKLFF

d_call: NA
v_call: TRBV15
clone_size: once
j_call: TRBJ2-3
cdr3_nt: TGTGCCACCTCACGAGAAGACTCCACCACAGATACGCAGTATTTT
cdr3_aa: CATSREDSTTDTQYF

d_call: TRBD1
v_call: TRBV7-9
clone_size: NA
j_call: TRBJ1-1
cdr3_nt: TGTGCCAGCAGCCCACCCAGGGGGCTTACTGAAGCTTTCTTT
cdr3_aa: CASSPPRGLTEAFF

d_call: TRBD1
v_call: TRBV5-4
clone_size: NA
j_call: TRBJ2-5
cdr3_nt: TGTGCCAGCAGCATCAGGACAGGGGGCATAGAGACCCAGTACTTC
cdr3_aa: CASSIRTGGIETQYF

d_call: TRBD1
v_call: TRBV11-3
clone_size: NA
j_call: TRBJ2-5
cdr3_nt: TGTGCCAGCGGGACAGGGGGGGATCTGCGGTACTTC
cdr3_aa: CASGTGGDLRYF

d_call: NA
v_call: TRBV2
clone_size: NA
j_call: TRBJ1-5
cdr3_nt: TGTGCCAGCAGTGAGGGCCGAGATCAGCCCCAGCATTTT
cdr3_aa: CASSEGRDQPQHF

d_call: NA
v_call: TRBV18
clone_size: few
j_call: TRBJ2-2
cdr3_nt: TGTGCCAGCTCACCAATGAAGGAGACCGGGGAGCTGTTTTTT
cdr3_aa: CASSPMKETGELFF

d_call: NA
v_call: TRBV5-6
clone_size: NA
j_call: TRBJ2-1
cdr3_nt: TGTGCCAGCAGCTTGGCTACGACATTCGGAGGGTACAATGAGCAGTTCTTC
cdr3_aa: CASSLATTFGGYNEQFF